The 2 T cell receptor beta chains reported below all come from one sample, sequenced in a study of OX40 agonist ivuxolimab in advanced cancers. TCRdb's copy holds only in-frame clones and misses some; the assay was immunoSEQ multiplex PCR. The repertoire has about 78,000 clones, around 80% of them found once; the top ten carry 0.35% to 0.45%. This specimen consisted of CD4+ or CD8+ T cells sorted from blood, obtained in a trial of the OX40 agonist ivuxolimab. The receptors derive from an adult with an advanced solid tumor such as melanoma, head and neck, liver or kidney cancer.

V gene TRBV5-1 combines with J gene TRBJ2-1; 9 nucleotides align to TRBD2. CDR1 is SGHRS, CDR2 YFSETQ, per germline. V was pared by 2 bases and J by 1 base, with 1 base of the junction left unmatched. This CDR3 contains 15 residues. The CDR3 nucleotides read TGCGCCAGCAGCTTACTAGCGGGTTCCTACAATGAGCAGTTCTTC. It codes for CASSLLAGSYNEQFF.

CDR3 bases: TGTGCCAGCAGTCAGATCCTGCAGGGGCGTGGTGGCTACACCTTC. Translation: CASSQILQGRGGYTF. J is TRBJ1-2 and V is TRBV5-6, with TRBD1 as a possible D gene (6 bases). The CDR3 consists of 15 residues. The ends were cut back, 5 bases at V and 7 bases at J, with 21 bases in the middle. CDR1 is SGHDT and CDR2 is YYEEEE in the germline V gene.